Sequencing of this T cell receptor (beta chain) was carried out in a study of technical replicates of blood from a few donors. Profiling relied on immunoSEQ multiplex PCR, and the TCRdb table lists in-frame clones only, not all of them. The repertoire holds 70,000 to 95,000 clones, with 75% to 95% as singletons. Looked up from germline, CDR1 is MGHRA and CDR2 is YSYEKL. The V gene end was trimmed by 6 bases and the J gene end by 1 base; junction bases not matched to a gene: 4. The CDR3 runs 15 residues. The chain recombines TRBV4-1 with TRBJ1-3; 9 positions agree with TRBD1. Sequencing input: T cells isolated from PBMCs. This clonotype originated in a human donor in good health. Some clones in this sample may be carry-over from other donors' samples. CDR3 nucleotides: TGCGCCAGCAGGGACAGGGGAGGTTCTGGAAACACCATATATTTT. Translation: CASRDRGGSGNTIYF.